Listed below are T cell receptor beta chains from one sample, sequenced in a study of blood T cell repertoires in COVID-19. Data came from immunoSEQ multiplex PCR; TCRdb stores just in-frame clones and leaves some out. The table has approximately 260,000 clones, about 90% seen once; the top ten hold just over 7%. The sequenced sample consisted of peripheral blood. Receptors originate from a man in his fifties or sixties who had recovered from COVID-19. Each CDR3 is given with its conserved first and last residue. Each record gives: V gene, J gene, D gene, clone size, CDR3 protein, CDR3 DNA. The D gene is left open where the match is weak. Expanded clones get a size class; other rows say once, few or many, or leave the size out.

v_gene: TRBV28; j_gene: TRBJ1-2; d_gene: TRBD1; abundance: -; CDR3aa: CASRSPGTGVVGYTF; CDR3nt: TGTGCCAGCAGATCTCCCGGGACAGGGGTTGTCGGCTACACCTTC
v_gene: TRBV25-1; j_gene: TRBJ2-1; d_gene: -; abundance: -; CDR3aa: CASSFSGGLREQFF; CDR3nt: TGTGCCAGCAGTTTTTCCGGGGGGCTGAGAGAGCAGTTCTTC
v_gene: TRBV7-9; j_gene: TRBJ1-2; d_gene: -; abundance: -; CDR3aa: CASSLAVGGYGYTF; CDR3nt: TGTGCCAGCAGCTTAGCGGTCGGCGGCTATGGCTACACCTTC
v_gene: TRBV9; j_gene: TRBJ1-6; d_gene: TRBD1; abundance: -; CDR3aa: CASSVGTGGYSPLHF; CDR3nt: TGTGCCAGCAGCGTGGGGACAGGGGGATATTCACCCCTCCACTTT
v_gene: TRBV27; j_gene: TRBJ1-2; d_gene: -; abundance: -; CDR3aa: CASSLFVGHYGYTF; CDR3nt: TGTGCCAGCAGTTTATTCGTGGGGCACTATGGCTACACCTTC
v_gene: TRBV6-5; j_gene: TRBJ2-3; d_gene: TRBD1; abundance: -; CDR3aa: CASSYQPGGQDTQYF; CDR3nt: TGTGCCAGCAGTTACCAGCCAGGGGGCCAAGATACGCAGTATTTT
v_gene: TRBV5-1; j_gene: TRBJ2-7; d_gene: TRBD1; abundance: -; CDR3aa: CASSLGTGLTMGEQYF; CDR3nt: TGCGCCAGCAGCTTGGGGACAGGGCTAACCATGGGGGAGCAGTACTTC
v_gene: TRBV2; j_gene: TRBJ1-2; d_gene: TRBD1; abundance: -; CDR3aa: CASSTRTGVRYYGYTF; CDR3nt: TGTGCCAGCAGTACCCGGACAGGGGTTCGCTACTATGGCTACACCTTC
v_gene: TRBV11-2; j_gene: TRBJ1-2; d_gene: TRBD1; abundance: -; CDR3aa: CASSLEGQGYGYTF; CDR3nt: TGTGCCAGCAGCTTAGAAGGACAGGGCTATGGCTACACCTTC
v_gene: TRBV19; j_gene: TRBJ1-4; d_gene: -; abundance: -; CDR3aa: CASMTRSGMGEKLFF; CDR3nt: TGTGCCAGTATGACGAGGTCGGGGATGGGGGAAAAACTGTTTTTT
v_gene: TRBV4-1; j_gene: TRBJ2-7; d_gene: -; abundance: -; CDR3aa: CASSLPGGPAEQYF; CDR3nt: TGCGCCAGCAGCCTCCCAGGGGGGCCGGCTGAGCAGTACTTC
v_gene: TRBV18; j_gene: TRBJ1-2; d_gene: -; abundance: once; CDR3aa: CASSPAGSAIVKGYTF; CDR3nt: TGTGCCAGCTCACCTGCGGGCAGTGCAATCGTCAAAGGCTACACCTTC
v_gene: TRBV29-1; j_gene: TRBJ2-3; d_gene: TRBD2; abundance: once; CDR3aa: CSVVGLDTDTQYF; CDR3nt: TGCAGCGTTGTGGGACTAGACACAGATACGCAGTATTTT
v_gene: TRBV7-2; j_gene: TRBJ1-1; d_gene: TRBD1; abundance: -; CDR3aa: CASSLRGRGPTEAFF; CDR3nt: TGTGCCAGCAGCTTACGCGGCAGGGGGCCTACTGAAGCTTTCTTT
v_gene: TRBV12-5; j_gene: TRBJ2-4; d_gene: TRBD2; abundance: -; CDR3aa: CASGLVEASGGARAKNIQYF; CDR3nt: TGTGCTAGTGGTTTGGTAGAGGCTAGCGGGGGGGCAAGGGCCAAAAACATTCAGTACTTC
v_gene: TRBV6-6; j_gene: TRBJ1-3; d_gene: TRBD1; abundance: -; CDR3aa: CASSYKGQGLNTIYF; CDR3nt: TGTGCCAGCAGTTACAAGGGACAGGGGCTCAACACCATATATTTT
v_gene: TRBV24-1; j_gene: TRBJ2-3; d_gene: -; abundance: once; CDR3aa: CATSDLPPGHLTDTQYF; CDR3nt: TGTGCCACCAGTGATTTACCCCCGGGACACCTCACAGATACGCAGTATTTT
v_gene: TRBV5-4; j_gene: TRBJ2-1; d_gene: -; abundance: -; CDR3aa: CASSLVSEQFF; CDR3nt: TGTGCCAGCAGCTTGGTGTCAGAGCAGTTCTTC
v_gene: TRBV19; j_gene: TRBJ2-3; d_gene: -; abundance: -; CDR3aa: CASSRRDTGRGWGTDTQYF; CDR3nt: TGTGCCAGTAGTAGAAGGGACACAGGGAGGGGGTGGGGCACAGATACGCAGTATTTT
v_gene: TRBV7-8; j_gene: TRBJ2-5; d_gene: -; abundance: -; CDR3aa: CASSLKFDRTLETQYF; CDR3nt: TGTGCCAGCAGCTTAAAATTTGACAGAACTTTAGAGACCCAGTACTTC
v_gene: TRBV6-1; j_gene: TRBJ2-4; d_gene: -; abundance: -; CDR3aa: CASSGVGPLRRIAKNIQYF; CDR3nt: TGTGCCAGCAGTGGGGTAGGGCCATTGAGGAGGATAGCCAAAAACATTCAGTACTTC